The 20 T cell receptor beta chains given below trace back to one sample, sequenced in a study of T cells in Graves' hyperthyroidism and ophthalmopathy. Amplified TCR beta CDR3 regions came from RNA transcripts. TCR CDR3 underwent first-round RT-PCR with the HTBI primer set. MiXCR was run by TCRdb on the multiplex PCR reads, yielding one entry per CDR3 protein. The sample holds around 300,000 distinct CDR3 sequences, roughly an eighth seen once. Sequenced input: blood. The receptors were gathered from a woman aged 40 to 50 with Graves' hyperthyroidism.

This clonotype was recorded at least ten times. The gene calls are TRBV5-1 and TRBJ2-1; D is unclear. The CDR3 sequence is 15 residues long. The germline V gene has CDR1 SGHRS and CDR2 YFSETQ. Trimming took off 2 bases at V and 1 base at J, with 10 bases between the two ends. CDR3 sequence reads: CASSFSPQSYNEQFF. CDR3 bases: TGCGCCAGCAGCTTTTCGCCTCAATCCTACAATGAGCAGTTCTTC. Together with reference TRBV5-1 and TRBJ2-1, the CDR3 gives the full variable domain: KAGVTQTPRYLIKTRGQQVTLSCSPISGHRSVSWYQQTPGQGLQFLFEYFSETQRNKGNFPGRFSGRQFSNSRSEMNVSTLELGDSALYLCASSFSPQSYNEQFFGPGTRLTVL.

This clonotype was detected ten times or more. The genes are TRBV6-1 and TRBJ2-3; D ambiguous. The CDR3 runs to 14 residues. Germline CDR1 is MNHNS and CDR2 is SASEGT. The ends were cut back, 8 bases at V and 2 bases at J, with 14 bases in the middle. The CDR3, as DNA: TGTGCCAGCTCAACCCCGGTTCTCACAGATACGCAGTATTTT. Translation gives CASSTPVLTDTQYF.

This clonotype was observed at least ten times. The J gene is TRBJ2-7, the V gene TRBV6-1; D remains ambiguous. Germline V gene sequence: CDR1 MNHNS, CDR2 SASEGT. There are 14 residues in the CDR3. Trimming left V 3 bases short and J 0 bases short, with 9 bases between. The CDR3 DNA reads TGTGCCAGCAGTGATCCAGTGTCCTCCTACGAGCAGTACTTC. This translates into CASSDPVSSYEQYF.

This clonotype has at least ten counts. The rearrangement joins TRBV2 to TRBJ1-2; possible D gene TRBD1, 6 bases. V was cut by 7 bases and J by 7 bases, with 13 bases left in between. From germline, CDR1 is SNHLY and CDR2 FYNNEI. This CDR3 region has 12 residues. The CDR3 loop is CASNNREGGYTF. The CDR3 nucleotides are TGTGCCAGCAACAACAGGGAGGGTGGCTACACCTTC.

In this sample, this clonotype turned up a few times. This chain links TRBV9 with TRBJ2-7, with 7 nucleotides matching TRBD1. The CDR3 extends over 16 amino acids. Trimming removed 5 bases from V and 3 bases from J; junction bases left unmatched: 14. The germline gives CDR1 SGDLS, CDR2 YYNGEE. The CDR3 spells CASRTNGQEDCYEQYF. The CDR3 DNA reads TGTGCCAGCAGAACAAACGGACAGGAGGACTGCTACGAGCAGTACTTC.

CDR3 loop: CASRLTGINGELFF. CDR3 sequence (DNA): TGTGCCAGCAGGCTGACAGGGATTAACGGGGAGCTGTTTTTT. This sequence joins TRBV28 and TRBJ2-2; 7 positions match TRBD1. Germline CDR1 and CDR2: MDHEN and SYDVKM. V lost 6 bases and J lost 7; bases outside the gene matches: 8. This CDR3 spans 14 amino acids. Supplemented by reference TRBV28 and TRBJ2-2, the full variable domain reads DVKVTQSSRYLVKRTGEKVFLECVQDMDHENMFWYRQDPGLGLRLIYFSYDVKMKEKGDIPEGYSVSREKKERFSLILESASTNQTSMYLCASRLTGINGELFFGEGSRLTVL.

This clonotype was counted at least ten times. The chain couples TRBV12-3 or TRBV12-4 to TRBJ1-1; D gene uncertain. This CDR3 contains 15 residues. Deletions cut 5 bases from V and 1 base from J, with 14 bases between. The CDR3, as DNA: TGTGCCAGCAGTCCTCGGACCGATTCGAACACTGAAGCTTTCTTT. It is translated as CASSPRTDSNTEAFF.

Many counts were recorded for this clonotype. V and J are TRBV6-1 and TRBJ1-3; D uncertain. The CDR3 is made up of 15 amino acids. CDR1 and CDR2 (germline): MNHNS, SASEGT. V lost 6 bases and J 5 bases, leaving 17 bases between the germline ends. The CDR3 sequence is CASSPLAGFRNTIYF. In DNA form, the CDR3 reads TGTGCCAGCAGCCCCCTGGCAGGATTTAGAAACACCATATATTTT.

This clonotype was detected ten times or more. This chain links TRBV29-1 with TRBJ2-1; a possible D gene is TRBD1 (5 bases). CDR1 and CDR2 (germline): SQVTM, ANQGSEA. This CDR3 contains 13 residues. V lost 3 bases and J lost 9, with 15 bases in between. The chain's CDR3 is CSVELQGVGEQFF. DNA for the CDR3: TGCAGCGTTGAGTTGCAGGGTGTCGGTGAGCAGTTCTTC.

This clonotype was detected many times. V and J are TRBV2 and TRBJ2-7; D not certain. The CDR3 runs 15 residues. Trimming took off 2 bases at V and 1 base at J, with 12 bases between the two ends. Germline lookup yields CDR1 SNHLY and CDR2 FYNNEI. CDR3 DNA: TGTGCCAGCAGTGAAAGGGCCTGGGGATCCTACGAGCAGTACTTC. It encodes CASSERAWGSYEQYF. The whole variable domain, filled in from reference TRBV2 and TRBJ2-7, reads EPEVTQTPSHQVTQMGQEVILRCVPISNHLYFYWYRQILGQKVEFLVSFYNNEISEKSEIFDDQFSVERPDGSNFTLKIRSTKLEDSAMYFCASSERAWGSYEQYFGPGTRLTVT.

The chain employs TRBV2 and TRBJ2-6; the match to TRBD2 covers 10 bases. V shed 9 bases, J shed 0 bases, and the junction held 8 bases outside the gene matches. The CDR3 extends over 17 amino acids. Germline V gene sequence: CDR1 SNHLY, CDR2 FYNNEI. This CDR3 reads CASTSGIRTSGANVLTF. CDR3 nucleotides: TGTGCCAGTACTAGCGGGATCCGAACCTCTGGGGCCAACGTCCTGACTTTC. The full variable domain, with the rest looked up from reference TRBV2 and TRBJ2-6, is EPEVTQTPSHQVTQMGQEVILRCVPISNHLYFYWYRQILGQKVEFLVSFYNNEISEKSEIFDDQFSVERPDGSNFTLKIRSTKLEDSAMYFCASTSGIRTSGANVLTFGAGSRLTVL.

This clonotype was seen at least ten times. The V gene is TRBV20-1, the J gene TRBJ2-3, with 7 bases matching TRBD1. The V gene end was trimmed by 3 bases and the J gene end by 2 bases; junction bases not matched to a gene: 8. Germline-derived CDR1 and CDR2 are DFQATT and SNEGSKA (reference sequence). CDR3 length equals 15 residues. The CDR3 region has the DNA TGCAGTGCTAGGAGGACAGGAGATACCACAGATACGCAGTATTTT. Translated: CSARRTGDTTDTQYF.

This clonotype was detected ten times or more. This rearrangement joins TRBV27 to TRBJ2-1, with 8 bases identical to TRBD2. The CDR3 spans 15 residues. Trimming removed 4 bases from V and 3 bases from J; junction bases left unmatched: 5. Germline CDR1 and CDR2: MNHEY and SMNVEV (reference sequence). The CDR3 DNA reads as TGTGCCAGCAGTTCAACAGCGGGAGTCTACAATGAGCAGTTCTTC. Residues: CASSSTAGVYNEQFF.

This clonotype occurred many times. V and J are TRBV7-2 and TRBJ2-2; perhaps TRBD2 as D (5 bases). Trimming took off 1 base at V and 7 bases at J, with 10 bases between the two ends. Germline CDR1 SGHTA, CDR2 FQGNSA. This CDR3 is 14 amino acids long. The CDR3 sequence: CASSLVPRGGELFF. The DNA for the CDR3 is TGTGCCAGCAGCTTAGTCCCACGGGGCGGGGAGCTGTTTTTT.

This clonotype was counted ten times or more. The J gene is TRBJ2-1, the V gene TRBV20-1; 16 nucleotides match TRBD2. In germline, CDR1 is DFQATT, CDR2 SNEGSKA (reference sequence). The CDR3 length is 16 residues. The V segment lost 0 bases and the J segment 12 bases; nucleotides outside the gene matches: 8. CDR3 amino acids: CSARDPGTSGRARQFF. The CDR3 DNA reads TGCAGTGCTAGAGATCCCGGGACTAGCGGGAGGGCTAGGCAGTTCTTC.

The chain uses TRBV14 and TRBJ2-1; 9 nucleotides match TRBD2. V was clipped by 2 bases and J by 7 bases; unmatched bases: 12. Germline values: CDR1 SGHDN, CDR2 FVKESK. CDR3 length: 17 amino acids. The CDR3 nucleotides read TGTGCCAGCAGCCAACCAGCGGGAGGCTCTAGGGAAAATGAGCAGTTCTTC. Protein product: CASSQPAGGSRENEQFF.

This clonotype was counted at least ten times. This chain uses TRBV5-6 with TRBJ1-1; D might be TRBD1 (5 bases). CDR1 and CDR2 (germline): SGHDT, YYEEEE. The V end lost 0 bases, the J end lost 7 bases, and 10 bases lay between the germline ends. This CDR3 spans 13 amino acids. CDR3 nucleotides: TGTGCCAGCAGCTTGGTCGGGGCCTTTGAAGCTTTCTTT. Its protein product is CASSLVGAFEAFF.

This clonotype came up many times. The rearrangement links TRBV19 to TRBJ1-4; the match to TRBD1 covers 9 bases. CDR1 and CDR2 from the germline V gene are LNHDA and SQIVND (reference sequence). The trim removed 10 bases at V and 5 bases at J, leaving 11 bases unmatched. CDR3 length: 15 residues. The CDR3 loop is CATSQTTGGNEKLFF. CDR3 nucleotides: TGTGCCACTTCCCAAACGACAGGGGGGAATGAAAAACTGTTTTTT.

The chain has TRBV7-9 and TRBJ1-5, with 9 bases that match TRBD1. J was trimmed by 0 bases and V by 5 bases; bases with no gene match: 11. CDR3 length: 18 residues. The germline gives CDR1 SEHNR, CDR2 FQNEAQ (reference sequence). As DNA, the CDR3 is TGTGCCAGCAGCCTGGTCGGGACAGGGAAGTATAGCAATCAGCCCCAGCATTTT. It is translated as CASSLVGTGKYSNQPQHF.

This clonotype was observed at least ten times. The chain has TRBV6-1 and TRBJ2-7, with 8 nucleotides matching TRBD1. This CDR3 spans 16 amino acids. The V gene end was trimmed by 1 base and the J gene end by 1 base; junction bases not matched to a gene: 6. CDR1 MNHNS and CDR2 SASEGT come from the germline V gene. In DNA, the CDR3 is TGTGCCAGCAGTGAAGGAGACAGGGGATGGTCCTACGAGCAGTACTTC. Amino acids: CASSEGDRGWSYEQYF.